The clone carrying this T cell receptor beta chain was counted once. Its antigen is not known. This specimen comes from a study of T cell responses to AZD1222 COVID-19 vaccine. The data were produced by immunoSEQ multiplex PCR, yet TCRdb's version contains in-frame clones alone and is incomplete. This table holds tens of thousands of clones, less than 90% found once. Study-level findings and limits: Baseline testing showed seropositivity in only a handful of AZD1222 recipients. Across the whole spike, CD4 TCRs peaked at regions 160-218 and 743-854.

Per germline, CDR1 MDHEN and CDR2 SYDVKM. V was shortened by 6 bases and J by 4 bases, with 11 bases between the two germline ends. The CDR3 consists of 13 residues. The chain carries TRBV28 and TRBJ2-3; D unclear. The source is an adult who received the AZD1222 COVID-19 vaccine. The specimen was peripheral blood, collected 28 days after the second AZD1222 dose. CDR3 nucleotide sequence: TGTGCCAGCAGCTCTCCCATCGCAGATACGCAGTATTTT. The encoded protein is CASSSPIADTQYF.